Listed here are 15 T cell receptor beta chains from one sample, sequenced in a study of T cells in Graves' hyperthyroidism and ophthalmopathy. TCR beta CDR3 sequences were amplified from RNA transcripts. The HTBI primer set drove a first-round RT-PCR of the TCR CDR3. One entry per CDR3 protein, called by TCRdb with MiXCR from the multiplex PCR reads. The sample contains roughly 740,000 distinct CDR3 sequences, about a sixth of which appear only once. The source material was blood. The receptor set was obtained from a man aged 18 to 29 with Graves' hyperthyroidism.

This clonotype was detected many times. For the CDR3, the DNA is TGTGCCAGCACCCCCGGGATAGCATACACTGAAGCTTTCTTT. Its protein product is CASTPGIAYTEAFF. The rearrangement uses TRBV12-3 or TRBV12-4 and TRBJ1-1; D remains ambiguous. Between the trimmed V and J ends, which lost 7 bases and 3 bases, there was a span of 15 bases. The CDR3 is 14 residues long.

This clonotype was picked up many times. V usage is TRBV28 and J usage is TRBJ2-1, with 10 bases lining up with TRBD2. CDR1 MDHEN and CDR2 SYDVKM come from the germline V gene. The V gene end was trimmed by 2 bases and the J gene end by 9 bases; junction bases not matched to a gene: 7. This CDR3 has 15 residues. The DNA of the CDR3 is TGTGCCAGCAGTTTAAGGCTAGCGGGAGACGCTGAGCAGTTCTTC. It yields the protein CASSLRLAGDAEQFF. Drawing the rest from reference TRBV28 and TRBJ2-1, the complete variable domain is DVKVTQSSRYLVKRTGEKVFLECVQDMDHENMFWYRQDPGLGLRLIYFSYDVKMKEKGDIPEGYSVSREKKERFSLILESASTNQTSMYLCASSLRLAGDAEQFFGPGTRLTVL.

Note on this clonotype: A much larger clone lies one base from this, so it may be a read error. The chain combines TRBV6-2 or TRBV6-3 with TRBJ2-1, with 7 positions matching TRBD1. Germline V gives CDR1 MNHEY, CDR2 SVGEGT. The CDR3 has 13 amino acids. The CDR3 nucleotides read TGTGCCAGCAGTGACAGGGTGAGGAATGAGCGGTTCTTC. The encoded protein is CASSDRVRNERFF.

The DNA for the CDR3 is TGTGCCAGCAGCGGTAGACAGATCACAGATACGCAGTATTTT. This sequence encodes CASSGRQITDTQYF. The rearrangement links TRBV9 to TRBJ2-3, with D possibly being TRBD1 (5 bases). The CDR3 runs 14 residues. The germline gives CDR1 SGDLS, CDR2 YYNGEE. Trimming removed 3 bases from V and 2 bases from J, with 10 bases in between.

The genes are TRBV28 and TRBJ1-5, with D unclear. This CDR3 is 16 amino acids long. The V and J ends lost 4 bases and 7 bases respectively, with 20 bases between them. CDR1 MDHEN and CDR2 SYDVKM come from the germline V gene. The CDR3 region has the DNA TGTGCCAGCAGTTCTCCGACTCGAGGCAGGCGCCAGCCCCAGCATTTT. Its protein product is CASSSPTRGRRQPQHF.

About this clonotype itself: A much bigger clone sits one base away, suggesting this may be a read error. As the CDR3 is not closed by the conserved phenylalanine or tryptophan, this likely results from a read error. The chain joins TRBV11-2 to TRBJ2-1; a possible D gene is TRBD1 (5 bases). CDR1 and CDR2 (germline): SGHAT, FQNNGV. There are 15 residues in the CDR3. The V and J ends lost 1 base and 0 bases respectively, with 7 bases between them. The CDR3 loop is CASSLVTVSYNEQFI. The CDR3 nucleotides read TGTGCCAGCAGCTTAGTGACAGTCTCCTACAATGAGCAGTTCATC.

This clonotype was detected many times. V and J are TRBV27 and TRBJ1-6; TRBD1 agrees at 8 bases. The germline CDR1 and CDR2 sequences are MNHEY and SMNVEV (reference sequence). Trimming removed 5 bases from V and 7 bases from J; junction bases left unmatched: 7. The CDR3 has 15 residues. Here the CDR3 reads CASSADRAGNSPLHF. The DNA of the CDR3 is TGTGCCAGCAGTGCGGACAGGGCTGGAAATTCACCCCTCCACTTT.

This clonotype was picked up many times. The chain employs TRBV11-2 and TRBJ1-1; perhaps TRBD1 as D (5 bases). The V end was cut by 4 bases, the J end by 1 base, with 25 bases between. From germline, CDR1 is SGHAT and CDR2 FQNNGV. The CDR3 extends over 19 amino acids. The CDR3 protein is CASSSRVRRVRGQNTEAFF. As DNA, the CDR3 is TGTGCCAGCAGCTCCCGGGTGAGGAGGGTGAGGGGTCAGAACACTGAAGCTTTCTTT.

This clonotype has just a few counts. V gene TRBV5-1 combines with J gene TRBJ2-5; tentative D call: TRBD1 (6 bases). Deletions cut 4 bases from V and 3 bases from J, with 16 bases between. Germline V CDR1 and CDR2: SGHRS, YFSETQ. CDR3 length: 15 amino acids. Here the CDR3 DNA reads TGCGCCAGCAGCCCAAAGCCAGGGGAGAAAGAGACCCAGTACTTC. It is translated as CASSPKPGEKETQYF.

The V gene is TRBV28, the J gene TRBJ1-5; D remains ambiguous. This CDR3 has 16 residues. Germline lookup yields CDR1 MDHEN and CDR2 SYDVKM. With 3 bases removed from V and 7 bases from J, the gap between germline ends came to 19 bases. The CDR3 loop reads CASSFRAGITKQPQHF. The CDR3 DNA reads as TGTGCCAGCAGTTTTCGGGCGGGGATAACTAAGCAGCCCCAGCATTTT.

This clonotype has a single count. A much larger clone lies one base from this, so it may be a read error. The genes are TRBV10-3 and TRBJ1-2, with unresolved D. Trimming took off 0 bases at V and 12 bases at J, with 17 bases between the two ends. The germline V gene encodes CDR1 ENHRY and CDR2 SYGVKD. The CDR3 is 14 residues long. CDR3: CAISESFEGGGHTF. CDR3 in DNA: TGTGCCATCAGTGAGTCGTTTGAGGGAGGCGGCCACACCTTC.

This clonotype was detected many times. The chain combines TRBV2 with TRBJ1-6; 7 bases agree with TRBD1. The ends lost 6 bases at V and 7 bases at J; junction bases unmatched: 9. The V gene's germline CDR1 is SNHLY and CDR2 FYNNEI. CDR3 size: 15 residues. CDR3 residues: CASRGTELGNSPLHF. In DNA form, the CDR3 reads TGTGCCAGCAGGGGGACAGAGTTAGGGAATTCACCCCTCCACTTT. The full variable domain, its missing parts supplied by reference TRBV2 and TRBJ1-6, is EPEVTQTPSHQVTQMGQEVILRCVPISNHLYFYWYRQILGQKVEFLVSFYNNEISEKSEIFDDQFSVERPDGSNFTLKIRSTKLEDSAMYFCASRGTELGNSPLHFGNGTRLTVT.

This clonotype came up many times. The rearrangement uses TRBV27 and TRBJ1-1; no definite D call. Per the germline V gene, CDR1 is MNHEY and CDR2 is SMNVEV (reference sequence). The CDR3 totals 15 residues. Trimming pared 5 bases from V and 1 base from J, leaving 14 bases between. CDR3: CASSPSEDGNTEAFF. The DNA of the CDR3 is TGTGCCAGCAGTCCGTCGGAGGACGGGAACACTGAAGCTTTCTTT.

This clonotype has only a few counts. The J gene is TRBJ2-5, the V gene TRBV7-9; 8 bases line up with TRBD2. CDR1 is SEHNR, CDR2 FQNEAQ, per germline (reference sequence). Trimming removed 2 bases from V and 5 bases from J; junction bases left unmatched: 10. The CDR3 extends over 16 amino acids. CDR3 amino acids: CASSLLWTGGVETQYF. The CDR3 DNA follows: TGTGCCAGCAGCTTACTTTGGACGGGAGGGGTGGAGACCCAGTACTTC.

This clonotype was recorded once. This chain uses TRBV28 with TRBJ1-3; D uncertain. This CDR3 has 13 residues. Germline-derived CDR1 and CDR2 are MDHEN and SYDVKM. V dropped 10 bases and J dropped 0 bases, with 10 bases sitting between them. This CDR3 reads CAIQRGSGNTIYF. The CDR3 bases are TGTGCCATCCAGCGGGGCTCTGGAAACACCATATATTTT.